The present TCR beta chain was sequenced within a study of low-dose radiotherapy and immunotherapy resistance in tumors. Primers targeting TRAV and TRBV primed first-strand cDNA, covering alpha and beta chains. TCR amplification used 15 to 20 PCR cycles, a constant-region primer and a V-primer adapter. TCRdb fed the reads into MiXCR, producing one record per CDR3 protein. Here the sample spans around 84,000 distinct CDR3 sequences, less than 20% being singletons. Germline V lookup: CDR1 SGHTA, CDR2 FQGNSA. The CDR3 covers 14 residues. J gave up 3 bases and V 1 base, and 3 bases lay outside the gene matches. This clonotype was seen many times. Time point meaning: after trial treatment. The treatment here: LDRT plus nivolumab, ipilimumab, low-dose cyclophosphamide and aspirin (RACIN trial).

This receptor was obtained from a male donor with prostate cancer. Material: PBMCs, obtained after low-dose radiotherapy plus immunotherapy. The chain couples TRBV7-2 to TRBJ2-7; TRBD1 aligns across 7 bases. The CDR3 DNA reads TGTGCCAGCAGCTTAGGACAGGGTGTCTACGAGCAGTACTTC. This encodes CASSLGQGVYEQYF. The full variable domain, with the rest looked up from reference TRBV7-2 and TRBJ2-7, is GAGVSQSPSNKVTEKGKDVELRCDPISGHTALYWYRQSLGQGLEFLIYFQGNSAPDKSGLPSDRFSAERTGGSVSTLTIQRTQQEDSAVYLCASSLGQGVYEQYFGPGTRLTVT.